This T cell receptor (beta chain) was sequenced in a study of blood T cell repertoires in COVID-19. Study-wide context: Both acute and convalescent COVID-19 samples were obtained from the United States, Italy and Spain. The cDNA or gDNA used as material had been derived from T cells, B-cell-depleted T cells, or PBMCs.

Produced via immunoSEQ multiplex PCR; TCRdb's table is partial and in-frame only. The sample comprises roughly 150,000 clones, approximately 86% of which are singletons, and 18% rests with the top ten. Trimming left V 5 bases short and J 4 bases short, with 14 bases between. Germline assignment: CDR1 SGHVS and CDR2 FQNEAQ. This CDR3 comprises 14 residues. Participants, about 18 to 89 years old, spanned 25 or so US areas. Assignments of participants to cohorts depended upon their own reported clinical history. The TCR was taken from a man aged 55 to 70 who had recovered from COVID-19. This chain links TRBV7-8 with TRBJ2-5; weak D call: TRBD2 (5 bases). The sample comprised PBMCs or T cells enriched from blood (not recorded which). The CDR3, as DNA: TGTGCCAGCAGCCAAGAGAGGGTTGGAGAGACCCAGTACTTC. Translation: CASSQERVGETQYF.